Listed below are T cell receptor beta chains from one sample, sequenced in a study of shared clonotypes between healthy human individuals. Measured with immunoSEQ multiplex PCR; TCRdb has only the in-frame clones, and not every one. The sample yields about 2.4 million clones, over 85% seen once. Sequencing was done on a sample of naive CD4+ T cells from PBMCs. The receptors were gathered from a young man in good health. Some clones in this sample may be carry-over from other donors' samples. Both conserved end residues are part of each CDR3. Each record gives: CDR3 length, V gene, J gene, CDR3 protein.

15,TRBV7-3,TRBJ2-7,CASSPGTGGTYEQYF
11,TRBV30,TRBJ1-4,CAWSLRGKLFF
12,TRBV29-1,TRBJ1-5,CSVNERGQPQHF
16,TRBV19,TRBJ1-3,CASIPTGRYSGNTIYF
15,TRBV5-1,TRBJ2-3,CASSLGQGGTDTQYF
17,TRBV19,TRBJ2-5,CASIRGQGSRGQETQYF
17,TRBV6-1,TRBJ2-3,CASSDYLGGGYTDTQYF
11,TRBV29-1,TRBJ1-1,CSVVGGMGAFF
14,TRBV30,TRBJ2-3,CAWSFPPTTDTQYF
15,TRBV7-2,TRBJ2-1,CASRLRLAGNNEQFF
18,TRBV10-3,TRBJ2-7,CAISEPGTSGSIPYEQYF
14,TRBV28,TRBJ2-7,CASSGVGVILEQYF
17,TRBV28,TRBJ1-3,CASSLAGTGGTGNTIYF
14,TRBV5-1,TRBJ2-5,CASKGRINQETQYF
15,TRBV5-1,TRBJ2-3,CASSLGLAGEDTQYF
16,TRBV18,TRBJ2-1,CASSQGLADLYNEQFF
15,TRBV9,TRBJ2-7,CASSPKAGGPGEQYF
17,TRBV7-3,TRBJ2-1,CASSPRDSGSALNEQFF
14,TRBV5-1,TRBJ1-6,CASSFGGPNSPLHF
13,TRBV7-3,TRBJ2-5,CASSLTRLETQYF
15,TRBV19,TRBJ2-3,CASKLAAASTDTQYF
15,TRBV9,TRBJ1-4,CASSATGWPNEKLFF
13,TRBV25-1,TRBJ1-5,CASSPGSNQPQHF
14,TRBV19,TRBJ2-1,CACDSGSPRYEQFF
16,TRBV30,TRBJ2-5,CAWRGPVGGPQETQYF
14,TRBV10-3,TRBJ2-1,CAISGGTGHDEQFF
13,TRBV6-5,TRBJ2-5,CASSYDGQETQYF
15,TRBV7-2,TRBJ2-7,CASSPASRPTYEQYF
16,TRBV5-5,TRBJ2-2,CASSRRSGSTTGELFF
11,TRBV10-2,TRBJ2-7,CASGGSIEQYF
15,TRBV7-2,TRBJ2-3,CASSLLAGVADTQYF
15,TRBV10-1,TRBJ2-3,CASSESSGRTDTQYF
16,TRBV7-9,TRBJ2-7,CASSPGRTSGNYEQYF
18,TRBV4-3,TRBJ2-7,CASSQDPARAGGFREQYF
13,TRBV28,TRBJ2-1,CASSRGGGNEQFF
14,TRBV4-3,TRBJ1-2,CASSQARTGYGYTF
15,TRBV19,TRBJ1-1,CASSVTGTENTEAFF
13,TRBV28,TRBJ2-5,CASSLGRQETQYF
14,TRBV5-1,TRBJ1-4,CASSSTFGGEKLFF
15,TRBV6-5,TRBJ1-1,CASLNARSTNTEAFF
17,TRBV5-1,TRBJ2-7,CASSPKTGTPSSYEQYF
14,TRBV5-1,TRBJ1-5,CASSLTAGDQPQHF
14,TRBV10-1,TRBJ2-7,CASSKTGTAYEQYF
13,TRBV18,TRBJ2-7,CASSSYQGYEQYF
15,TRBV27,TRBJ2-2,CASSRKAGETGELFF
13,TRBV5-1,TRBJ1-2,CASSPEGADGYTF
17,TRBV5-8,TRBJ2-3,CASSFFSLTGGQDTQYF
15,TRBV27,TRBJ2-7,CASSLSPGRAYEQYF
12,TRBV30,TRBJ1-6,CAWSGVHSPLHF
17,TRBV5-1,TRBJ2-1,CASSLTGQGPSYNEQFF
12,TRBV11-3,TRBJ2-2,CASSRGLGELFF
15,TRBV9,TRBJ2-7,CASSVGDRDLREQYF
14,TRBV6-5,TRBJ1-5,CASSSRSQNQPQHF
17,TRBV5-4,TRBJ2-1,CASRSQQGSSSYNEQFF
14,TRBV5-1,TRBJ2-5,CASSLDRGQETQYF